This T cell receptor (beta chain) was documented in a study of blood T cells in healthy people across ages. Next came a second PCR, run for about 6 to 12 cycles, which used a sample-barcoded 5' primer along with a J-beta primer mix. Each CDR3 protein gets one entry after TCRdb re-called the 5' RACE reads with MiXCR. This sample has 550,000 to 650,000 distinct CDR3 sequences; about 30% occur once, and the top ten carry 15% to 19%. No fewer than 6 million PBMCs went into each sample. The clonotype comes from an elderly woman in good health. Sequencing input: blood.

The CDR3 DNA follows: TGTGCCAGCAGCTTCCGTCGGGGGGTGAGCACAGATACGCAGTATTTT. Protein sequence: CASSFRRGVSTDTQYF. The chain couples TRBV7-2 to TRBJ2-3; 7 bases map to TRBD2. Germline V gene data show CDR1 as SGHTA and CDR2 as FQGNSA. V shed 3 bases and J 0 bases; nucleotides not matched to a gene: 6. The CDR3 length is 16 residues.